The clone carrying this TCR beta chain occurred many times. Its antigen remains unidentified. This sample is part of a study of CD8 T cells in ankylosing spondylitis. CDR1 and CDR2 from the germline V gene are SGDLS and YYNGEE. The CDR3 contains 16 residues. The germline V and J ends were trimmed by 0 bases and 0 bases, with 9 bases remaining between them. Scientists made TCR beta libraries using quantitative 5'-RACE with molecular barcodes. TCRdb passed the 5' RACE reads through MiXCR, listing each CDR3 protein once. The sample has about 39,000 distinct CDR3 sequences, less than 4% seen once. Broader study findings: The clones that were linked to disease were reported to be significantly enriched in matched synovial fluid samples from ankylosing spondylitis patients. Earlier authors reported some of these motif variants in reactive arthritis synovial fluid and blood. For ankylosing spondylitis blood, a TCR beta motif of several highly homologous variants appeared characteristic.

Sequenced sample: blood, either unsorted or a sorted T cell fraction (not recorded which). The chain uses TRBV9 and TRBJ2-2; D is possibly TRBD1 (5 bases). The receptor comes from a male donor with ankylosing spondylitis or in good health (not recorded which). CDR3 sequence (DNA): TGTGCCAGCAGCGTAGAAGGGGTTGCGAACACCGGGGAGCTGTTTTTT. It is translated as CASSVEGVANTGELFF.